A single sample gave rise to the 26 T cell receptor beta chains below, sequenced in a study of CD8 T cells in ankylosing spondylitis. Study-level results: Seemingly distinctive of ankylosing spondylitis blood was a TCR beta motif formed by eight highly homologous variants.

The antigens these receptors bind are not known. In TCRdb, the 5' RACE reads were re-called with MiXCR into one record per CDR3 protein. The repertoire consists of around 140,000 distinct CDR3 sequences, with 17% occurring once and the leading ten covering roughly a third. The sequencing sample was made of blood, either unsorted or a sorted T cell fraction (not recorded which). The receptors shown here come from a male donor with ankylosing spondylitis.

This clonotype was observed a handful of times. The gene calls are TRBV29-1 and TRBJ2-7; D is perhaps TRBD2 (7 bases). The germline V and J ends were trimmed by 3 bases and 2 bases, with 8 bases remaining between them. The CDR3 runs 12 residues. Per the germline V gene, CDR1 is SQVTM and CDR2 is ANQGSEA. The CDR3: CSVDGGPYEQYF. DNA of the CDR3: TGCAGCGTTGACGGGGGGCCCTACGAGCAGTACTTC.

This clonotype has ten or more counts. This rearrangement joins TRBV29-1 to TRBJ2-7; tentatively, D is TRBD1 (5 bases). V was trimmed by 0 bases and J by 1 base, leaving 13 bases between them. This CDR3 is built from 15 residues. Germline CDR1 reads SQVTM; CDR2 reads ANQGSEA. CDR3 residues: CSVEDPARASYEQYF. CDR3 DNA: TGCAGCGTTGAAGATCCCGCCAGGGCATCCTACGAGCAGTACTTC.

The table lists this clonotype with many counts. The chain uses TRBV4-2 and TRBJ1-3; D is perhaps TRBD1 (5 bases). V lost 3 bases and J lost 0, with 15 bases in between. Looked up from germline, CDR1 is LGHNA and CDR2 is YNFKEQ. The CDR3 is 17 residues long. The CDR3 loop is CASSQTVTPSSGNTIYF. Written as DNA, the CDR3 is TGTGCCAGCAGCCAGACAGTAACGCCGAGCTCTGGAAACACCATATATTTT.

This clonotype was observed at least ten times. The rearrangement links TRBV12-3 or TRBV12-4 to TRBJ2-6; D not resolved. V was trimmed by 8 bases and J by 0 bases, leaving 5 bases between them. CDR3 length: 13 residues. The CDR3: CASSISGANVLTF. The CDR3 nucleotides are TGTGCCAGCTCGATCTCTGGGGCCAACGTCCTGACTTTC.

The chain uses TRBV28 and TRBJ2-1, with 12 bases identical to TRBD2. The J segment lost 7 bases and the V segment lost 7 bases, leaving 5 bases of the junction unmatched. This CDR3 comprises 14 residues. Germline V gene sequence: CDR1 MDHEN, CDR2 SYDVKM. CDR3 amino acids: CASTGLAGTNEQFF. CDR3 coding DNA: TGTGCCAGCACCGGACTAGCGGGAACGAATGAGCAGTTCTTC.

The rearrangement links TRBV7-9 to TRBJ2-1; possibly TRBD2 for D (6 bases). Germline assignment: CDR1 SEHNR and CDR2 FQNEAQ (reference sequence). The CDR3 totals 14 residues. Between the trimmed V and J ends, which lost 5 bases and 2 bases, there was a span of 10 bases. CDR3: CASSQGLAYNEQFF. The CDR3 DNA reads as TGTGCCAGCAGCCAGGGACTGGCCTACAATGAGCAGTTCTTC.

The chain combines TRBV2 with TRBJ2-1, with 13 nucleotides matching TRBD2. This CDR3 comprises 16 residues. Unmatched junction bases numbered 9, after V lost 6 bases and J lost 7 bases. Per the germline V gene, CDR1 is SNHLY and CDR2 is FYNNEI. The CDR3 coding sequence is TGTGCCAGCAGCACACTAGCGGGAGGGCCGGGGAATGAGCAGTTCTTC. Its protein is CASSTLAGGPGNEQFF.

The chain combines TRBV4-1 with TRBJ1-1, with D possibly being TRBD1 (5 bases). The CDR3 loop spans 15 amino acids. V lost 2 bases, J lost 0 bases, and 10 bases lay in between. Germline V gives CDR1 MGHRA, CDR2 YSYEKL. CDR3 in amino acids: CASSQLGTVNTEAFF. The CDR3 DNA sequence: TGCGCCAGCAGCCAACTGGGGACGGTGAACACTGAAGCTTTCTTT.

This clonotype has only a few counts. The chain employs TRBV27 and TRBJ2-2; D gene unclear. V lost 3 bases and J lost 5, with 13 bases in between. The CDR3 extends over 15 amino acids. Germline values: CDR1 MNHEY, CDR2 SMNVEV (reference sequence). CDR3 protein: CASSLWRVSTGELFF. As DNA, the CDR3 is TGTGCCAGCAGTTTGTGGCGCGTCTCGACCGGGGAGCTGTTTTTT.

This clonotype has a handful of counts. V usage is TRBV14 and J usage is TRBJ2-7; tentative D call: TRBD2 (6 bases). The germline V gene encodes CDR1 SGHDN and CDR2 FVKESK. This CDR3 region has 15 residues. V shed 3 bases and J shed 3 bases, with 15 bases lying between them. CDR3 nucleotide sequence: TGTGCCAGCAGCCATTTAAGCGGGTTGGTCTACGAGCAGTACTTC. It is translated as CASSHLSGLVYEQYF. The full variable domain, its missing parts supplied by reference TRBV14 and TRBJ2-7, is EAGVTQFPSHSVIEKGQTVTLRCDPISGHDNLYWYRRVMGKEIKFLLHFVKESKQDESGMPNNRFLAERTGGTYSTLKVQPAELEDSGVYFCASSHLSGLVYEQYFGPGTRLTVT.

There are a few counts of this clonotype. V gene TRBV12-3 or TRBV12-4 combines with J gene TRBJ2-5; 8 bases fit TRBD1. This CDR3 comprises 15 residues. The junction had 13 bases not matched to a gene; V was cut back by 8 bases and J by 5 bases. Written as DNA, the CDR3 is TGTGCCAGCGAGGTCCAGGGGGCCGGATCGGAGACCCAGTACTTC. It codes for CASEVQGAGSETQYF.

This clonotype was recorded a few times. The rearrangement links TRBV4-1 to TRBJ2-1; D ambiguous. Germline V gene data show CDR1 as MGHRA and CDR2 as YSYEKL. CDR3 length: 10 residues. Trimming cost V 3 bases and J 9 bases, with 3 bases left between them. CDR3 residues: CASSQGEQFF. The CDR3 nucleotides read TGCGCCAGCAGCCAGGGTGAGCAGTTCTTC.

The rearrangement links TRBV7-6 to TRBJ2-3; unclear D gene. The CDR3 runs to 15 residues. V lost 2 bases and J lost 0, with 9 bases in between. Per germline, CDR1 SGHVS and CDR2 FNYEAQ. In DNA form, the CDR3 reads TGTGCCAGCAGCTTATCAGCTCCGAGCACAGATACGCAGTATTTT. As protein: CASSLSAPSTDTQYF. Variable domain in full (rest from reference TRBV7-6 and TRBJ2-3): GAGVSQSPRYKVTKRGQDVALRCDPISGHVSLYWYRQALGQGPEFLTYFNYEAQQDKSGLPNDRFSAERPEGSISTLTIQRTEQRDSAMYRCASSLSAPSTDTQYFGPGTRLTVL.

V and J are TRBV25-1 and TRBJ1-4; 10 positions agree with TRBD1. Germline V CDR1 and CDR2: MGHDK, SYGVNS. This CDR3 is built from 17 residues. V dropped 2 bases and J dropped 3; count of bases not matched to a gene: 6. The CDR3 protein is CASSEKRQGAANEKLFF. CDR3 in DNA: TGTGCCAGCAGTGAAAAACGACAGGGGGCTGCTAATGAAAAACTGTTTTTT.

This clonotype was picked up a small number of times. The chain uses TRBV27 and TRBJ2-7, with D tentatively TRBD1 or TRBD2 (5 bases each). CDR3 length equals 12 residues. CDR1 is MNHEY, CDR2 SMNVEV, per germline (reference sequence). V was clipped by 6 bases and J by 4 bases, with 10 bases between them. The CDR3 nucleotides are TGTGCCAGCAGGGGACCTTCGTACGAGCAGTACTTC. Its protein is CASRGPSYEQYF.

A few counts support this clonotype. The chain's CDR3 is CASSFGLVDEQYF. The DNA of the CDR3 is TGTGCCAGCAGTTTCGGACTTGTAGACGAGCAGTACTTC. The chain carries TRBV27 and TRBJ2-7; TRBD2 might be the D (5 bases). Germline V CDR1 and CDR2: MNHEY, SMNVEV (reference sequence). The germline V and J ends were trimmed by 3 bases and 5 bases, with 11 bases remaining between them. CDR3 size: 13 residues.

This sequence joins TRBV5-6 and TRBJ2-7; TRBD2 matches at 11 bases. Germline values: CDR1 SGHDT, CDR2 YYEEEE. This CDR3 contains 15 residues. J lost 2 bases, V lost 2 bases, and 3 bases had no gene match. CDR3 in amino acids: CASSFIAGGAYEQYF. In nucleotides, the CDR3 is TGTGCCAGCAGCTTCATAGCGGGAGGGGCCTACGAGCAGTACTTC.

The V gene is TRBV4-2, the J gene TRBJ2-1; D unclear. The V gene lost 4 bases and the J gene lost 8 bases, with 9 bases spanning the gap. Germline-derived CDR1 and CDR2 are LGHNA and YNFKEQ. This CDR3 region has 12 residues. In DNA form, the CDR3 reads TGTGCCAGCAGCCCTCGCGGCGATGAGCAGTTCTTC. It encodes CASSPRGDEQFF.

This clonotype was detected ten times or more. The rearrangement links TRBV29-1 to TRBJ2-7; D gene ambiguous. V lost 7 bases and J lost 2, with 21 bases in between. Germline V gives CDR1 SQVTM, CDR2 ANQGSEA. CDR3 length: 15 amino acids. CDR3 region: CSGLYSGDNTYEQYF. CDR3 nucleotide sequence: TGCAGCGGGCTGTACAGTGGTGATAATACCTACGAGCAGTACTTC.

The rearrangement joins TRBV5-1 to TRBJ2-7; either TRBD1 or TRBD2 may fit D (5 bases each). V shed 3 bases and J shed 7 bases, with 8 bases lying between them. CDR1 and CDR2 (germline): SGHRS, YFSETQ. This CDR3 is 11 amino acids long. CDR3 region: CASSSEGEQYF. The CDR3 DNA is TGCGCCAGCAGCTCCGAGGGGGAGCAGTACTTC.

This clonotype was detected a few times. At one of its ends the junction is not consistent with the germline gene, which may arise from a read error. The chain combines TRBV2 with TRBJ2-7; possible D gene TRBD1, 6 bases. The CDR3 covers 14 residues. Germline V gene data show CDR1 as SNHLY and CDR2 as FYNNEI. The CDR3, as DNA: TGTGCCAGCAGTTCTCAGGGGCCCTCCGACGAGCAGTACTTC. This gives the protein CASSSQGPSDEQYF.

There are a few counts of this clonotype. V gene TRBV6-5 combines with J gene TRBJ2-1, with 11 bases that match TRBD2. V was clipped by 0 bases and J by 5 bases; unmatched bases: 9. CDR1 is MNHEY and CDR2 is SVGAGI in the germline V gene. The CDR3 extends over 18 amino acids. CDR3 sequence (DNA): TGTGCCAGCAGTTACTCGCCCTCAACTAGCGGGAGAGACAATGAGCAGTTCTTC. This gives the protein CASSYSPSTSGRDNEQFF.

This clonotype was counted many times. The gene calls are TRBV28 and TRBJ2-7; TRBD1 aligns across 8 bases. J lost 3 bases, V lost 3 bases, and 7 bases had no gene match. The CDR3 runs 15 residues. From germline, CDR1 is MDHEN and CDR2 SYDVKM. The CDR3 nucleotides are TGTGCCAGCAGTTTTCCTGGGACAGGCCACTACGAGCAGTACTTC. The encoded protein is CASSFPGTGHYEQYF.

This clonotype was seen ten or more times. This rearrangement joins TRBV27 to TRBJ2-7, with D perhaps TRBD1 (5 bases). The ends were cut back, 4 bases at V and 6 bases at J, with 13 bases in the middle. The germline V gene has CDR1 MNHEY and CDR2 SMNVEV (reference sequence). This CDR3 comprises 13 residues. The CDR3 region is CASSSTQVSEQYF. The CDR3 region has the DNA TGTGCCAGCAGTTCAACACAGGTCAGCGAGCAGTACTTC.

Ten or more counts support this clonotype. The chain carries TRBV4-1 and TRBJ2-7, with D perhaps matching TRBD1 or TRBD2 (5 bases each). CDR1 and CDR2 (germline): MGHRA, YSYEKL. V lost 3 bases, J lost 0 bases, and 15 bases lay in between. The CDR3 spans 16 residues. The CDR3 bases are TGCGCCAGCAGCCATGCCCCAGAGGGGAGCTCCTACGAGCAGTACTTC. Residues: CASSHAPEGSSYEQYF.

This clonotype came up many times. The V gene is TRBV11-2, the J gene TRBJ2-1; 9 bases are a match to TRBD2. The V gene's germline CDR1 is SGHAT and CDR2 FQNNGV. V shed 0 bases, J shed 10 bases, and the junction held 7 bases outside the gene matches. This CDR3 has 15 amino acids. In DNA form, the CDR3 reads TGTGCCAGCAGCTTAGATCAAAGACTAGCGGTCGAGCAGTTCTTC. Protein sequence: CASSLDQRLAVEQFF.